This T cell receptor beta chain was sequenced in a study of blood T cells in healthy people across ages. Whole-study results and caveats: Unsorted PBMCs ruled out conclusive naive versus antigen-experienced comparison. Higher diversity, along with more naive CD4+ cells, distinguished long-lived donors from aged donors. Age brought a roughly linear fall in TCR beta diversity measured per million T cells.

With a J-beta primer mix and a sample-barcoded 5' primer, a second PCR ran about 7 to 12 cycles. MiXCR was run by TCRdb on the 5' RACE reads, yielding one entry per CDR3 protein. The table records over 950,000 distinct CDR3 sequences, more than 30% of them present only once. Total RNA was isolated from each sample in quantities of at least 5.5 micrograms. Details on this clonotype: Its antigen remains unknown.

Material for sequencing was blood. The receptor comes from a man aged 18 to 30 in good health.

This chain's CDR3 is CSARDRWQGAGNEQFF. CDR3 bases: TGCAGTGCTAGAGATAGGTGGCAGGGGGCAGGTAATGAGCAGTTCTTC. This rearrangement joins TRBV20-1 to TRBJ2-1, with TRBD1 matching 8 bases. This CDR3 spans 16 amino acids. Per germline, CDR1 DFQATT and CDR2 SNEGSKA (reference sequence). V was pared by 0 bases and J by 7 bases, with 11 bases of the junction left unmatched.